A selection of T cell receptor beta chains follows, all from one sample in a study of shared clonotypes between healthy human individuals. TCRdb's copy holds only in-frame clones and misses some; the assay was immunoSEQ multiplex PCR. Here the sample spans millions of clones, under 95% being singletons. Sequenced: naive CD8+ T cells from PBMCs. The receptor set was obtained from a man between 18 and 35 years old in good health. Some clones in this sample may be carry-over from other donors' samples. Both conserved end residues are part of each CDR3. D genes are given only for firm matches. For some rows the clone size is stated as once, few or many, or as a class when expanded; others skip it.

abundance: once
d_gene: .
j_gene: TRBJ1-1
v_gene: TRBV7-9
CDR3aa: CASSPGAEAFF
CDR3nt: TGTGCCAGCAGCCCAGGGGCAGAAGCTTTCTTT

abundance: once
d_gene: .
j_gene: TRBJ2-3
v_gene: TRBV5-4
CDR3aa: CASSLKRENTDTQYF
CDR3nt: TGTGCCAGCAGCTTGAAACGGGAGAACACAGATACGCAGTATTTT

abundance: .
d_gene: .
j_gene: TRBJ1-1
v_gene: TRBV5-5
CDR3aa: CASSHQVEAFF
CDR3nt: TGTGCCAGCAGCCACCAGGTGGAAGCTTTCTTT

abundance: .
d_gene: .
j_gene: TRBJ2-7
v_gene: TRBV4-2
CDR3aa: CASSQDAIGGDFYEQYF
CDR3nt: TGTGCCAGCAGCCAAGATGCTATAGGCGGGGACTTCTACGAGCAGTACTTC

abundance: .
d_gene: .
j_gene: TRBJ2-5
v_gene: TRBV6-5
CDR3aa: CASSFPGTEETQYF
CDR3nt: TGTGCCAGCAGTTTTCCCGGGACGGAAGAGACCCAGTACTTC

abundance: .
d_gene: .
j_gene: TRBJ2-1
v_gene: TRBV6-1
CDR3aa: CASSGWDVYNEQFF
CDR3nt: TGTGCCAGCAGTGGGTGGGACGTCTACAATGAGCAGTTCTTC

abundance: .
d_gene: .
j_gene: TRBJ2-7
v_gene: TRBV28
CDR3aa: CASSAAGTIYEQYF
CDR3nt: TGTGCCAGCAGCGCTGCCGGGACCATCTACGAGCAGTACTTC

abundance: few
d_gene: .
j_gene: TRBJ1-1
v_gene: TRBV19
CDR3aa: CASSELQGYTEAFF
CDR3nt: TGTGCCAGTAGCGAATTACAGGGATACACTGAAGCTTTCTTT

abundance: once
d_gene: .
j_gene: TRBJ2-6
v_gene: TRBV7-8
CDR3aa: CASSPIRGANVLTF
CDR3nt: TGTGCCAGCAGCCCAATTAGGGGGGCCAACGTCCTGACTTTC

abundance: .
d_gene: .
j_gene: TRBJ2-7
v_gene: TRBV18
CDR3aa: CASSTRPGTGDGTSSDEQYF
CDR3nt: TGTGCCAGCTCGACACGTCCTGGGACAGGGGATGGGACTAGCTCGGACGAGCAGTACTTC

abundance: .
d_gene: .
j_gene: TRBJ2-2
v_gene: TRBV7-9
CDR3aa: CASSSPSNTGELFF
CDR3nt: TGTGCCAGCAGCTCCCCTAGCAACACCGGGGAGCTGTTTTTT

abundance: .
d_gene: .
j_gene: TRBJ2-7
v_gene: TRBV7-8
CDR3aa: CASSSLGAEDIHYEQYF
CDR3nt: TGTGCCAGCAGCTCCTTGGGGGCAGAAGACATTCACTACGAGCAGTACTTC

abundance: .
d_gene: .
j_gene: TRBJ2-5
v_gene: TRBV27
CDR3aa: CASSLSRGAGQETQYF
CDR3nt: TGTGCCAGCAGTTTATCAAGAGGGGCCGGTCAAGAGACCCAGTACTTC

abundance: .
d_gene: TRBD2
j_gene: TRBJ2-1
v_gene: TRBV4-1
CDR3aa: CASSPRLAGVWANEQFF
CDR3nt: TGCGCCAGCAGCCCTCGACTAGCGGGAGTTTGGGCCAATGAGCAGTTCTTC

abundance: .
d_gene: .
j_gene: TRBJ2-7
v_gene: TRBV5-1
CDR3aa: CASSLSSYEQYF
CDR3nt: TGCGCCAGCAGCCTGAGCTCCTACGAGCAGTACTTC

abundance: .
d_gene: TRBD1
j_gene: TRBJ2-5
v_gene: TRBV27
CDR3aa: CASSFIRGETQYF
CDR3nt: TGTGCCAGCAGTTTTATCAGGGGGGAGACCCAGTACTTC

abundance: once
d_gene: TRBD1
j_gene: TRBJ1-2
v_gene: TRBV7-9
CDR3aa: CASSLSQGGYGYTF
CDR3nt: TGTGCCAGCAGCTTATCCCAGGGGGGCTATGGCTACACCTTC

abundance: once
d_gene: .
j_gene: TRBJ2-7
v_gene: TRBV7-6
CDR3aa: CASSLSLAPREQYF
CDR3nt: TGTGCCAGCAGCTTAAGCTTAGCCCCTCGCGAGCAGTACTTC

abundance: .
d_gene: TRBD1
j_gene: TRBJ1-4
v_gene: TRBV11-2
CDR3aa: CASSPYRGGEKLFF
CDR3nt: TGTGCCAGCAGCCCCTACAGGGGAGGGGAAAAACTGTTTTTT

abundance: few
d_gene: .
j_gene: TRBJ2-3
v_gene: TRBV2
CDR3aa: CATNRDDTQYF
CDR3nt: TGTGCCACCAACAGGGACGATACGCAGTATTTT

abundance: .
d_gene: .
j_gene: TRBJ2-3
v_gene: TRBV4-3
CDR3aa: CASSHRGGSTDTQYF
CDR3nt: TGCGCCAGCAGCCATAGAGGGGGGAGCACAGATACGCAGTATTTT